There are a few counts of the clone carrying this T cell receptor (beta chain). This entry is derived from a study of early T cells in non-severe SARS-CoV-2 infection. Overall study: Whole-blood bulk RNA, unsorted, was sequenced, and chains were unpaired.

A single record per CDR3 protein comes from TCRdb applying MiXCR to the 5' RACE reads. The sample has around 30,000 distinct CDR3 sequences; 4.5% to 6.5% are singletons. Trimming took 1 base from V and 2 from J; bases not matched to a gene: 9. Germline V gene lookup returns CDR1 LNHNV and CDR2 YYDKDF (reference sequence). This CDR3 spans 17 amino acids. The genes are TRBV15 and TRBJ1-1; 8 nucleotides match TRBD1. The receptor was derived from an adult who was a healthcare worker with PCR-confirmed SARS-CoV-2 infection or an uninfected control (not recorded which). The source material was whole blood. The CDR3 sequence is CATSRVRTGRENTEAFF. The CDR3 DNA is TGTGCCACCAGCAGAGTACGGACAGGGAGGGAAAACACTGAAGCTTTCTTT.